One sample yielded the 15 T cell receptor beta chains listed below, sequenced in a study of early T cells in non-severe SARS-CoV-2 infection. In TCRdb, the 5' RACE reads were re-called with MiXCR into one record per CDR3 protein. Here the sample spans about 64,000 distinct CDR3 sequences, 8.8% being singletons. The specimen comprised whole blood, sampled at baseline. The receptors come from an adult who was a healthcare worker with PCR-confirmed SARS-CoV-2 infection or an uninfected control (not recorded which).

In this sample, this clonotype turned up many times. This chain connects TRBV7-8 to TRBJ2-6; a possible D gene is TRBD1 (5 bases). There are 15 residues in the CDR3. In germline, CDR1 is SGHVS, CDR2 FQNEAQ. V was pared by 4 bases and J by 2 bases, with 9 bases between. CDR3: CASSSTGAGANVLTF. The CDR3 DNA follows: TGTGCCAGCAGCTCCACAGGCGCTGGGGCCAACGTCCTGACTTTC.

This chain links TRBV10-3 with TRBJ1-3; D call uncertain. CDR1 ENHRY and CDR2 SYGVKD come from the germline V gene. This CDR3 is built from 11 residues. Here the CDR3 DNA reads TGTACCACCTCAGGCTACGACACCATATATTTT. Translated: CTTSGYDTIYF.

This chain connects TRBV5-1 to TRBJ2-7, with D possibly TRBD2 on 6 matching bases. The CDR3 is 15 residues long. Trimming shortened V by 0 bases and J by 8 bases, and 18 bases separated the two germline ends. Germline V gene lookup returns CDR1 SGHRS and CDR2 YFSETQ. CDR3 in amino acids: CASSLGGGDAGQQYF. CDR3 nucleotide sequence: TGCGCCAGCAGCTTGGGGGGCGGGGACGCCGGTCAGCAGTACTTC.

The table lists this clonotype with a few counts. The V gene is TRBV29-1, the J gene TRBJ1-1; no clear D. The CDR3 extends over 10 amino acids. V was trimmed by 8 bases and J by 1 base, leaving 5 bases between them. Germline V lookup: CDR1 SQVTM, CDR2 ANQGSEA. The DNA of the CDR3 is TGCAGCTGTTCGAACACTGAAGCTTTCTTT. This encodes CSCSNTEAFF.

The sample holds many counts of this clonotype. The chain recombines TRBV5-5 with TRBJ1-3; tentative D call: TRBD1 (5 bases). Trimming shortened V by 2 bases and J by 0 bases, and 15 bases separated the two germline ends. The CDR3 sequence is 17 residues long. CDR1 and CDR2 (germline): SGHKS, YYEKEE (reference sequence). The CDR3 sequence: CASSLMPQGTSGNTIYF. CDR3 nucleotide sequence: TGTGCCAGCAGCTTAATGCCCCAGGGTACCTCTGGAAACACCATATATTTT.

The rearrangement links TRBV6-6 to TRBJ1-1; D uncertain. Trimming shortened V by 0 bases and J by 1 base, and 6 bases separated the two germline ends. The length of the CDR3 is 14 residues. The germline gives CDR1 MNHNY, CDR2 SVGAGI (reference sequence). CDR3 in DNA: TGTGCCAGCAGTTACTCCCCGGGGAACACTGAAGCTTTCTTT. Translated: CASSYSPGNTEAFF.

This clonotype showed up just a few times. The gene calls are TRBV7-9 and TRBJ1-4, with unresolved D. The V and J ends lost 2 bases and 0 bases respectively, with 4 bases between them. Germline V gene lookup returns CDR1 SEHNR and CDR2 FQNEAQ (reference sequence). CDR3 length: 14 residues. CDR3 loop: CASSLSATNEKLFF. The CDR3 DNA is TGTGCCAGCAGCTTATCTGCAACTAATGAAAAACTGTTTTTT. The full variable domain, its missing parts supplied by reference TRBV7-9 and TRBJ1-4, is DTGVSQNPRHKITKRGQNVTFRCDPISEHNRLYWYRQTLGQGPEFLTYFQNEAQLEKSRLLSDRFSAERPKGSFSTLEIQRTEQGDSAMYLCASSLSATNEKLFFGSGTQLSVL.

This clonotype was seen repeatedly, ten times or more. The gene calls are TRBV6-2 or TRBV6-3 and TRBJ2-1; 7 bases match TRBD2. With V trimmed by 6 bases and J by 9 bases, 14 bases remained unmatched. CDR1 and CDR2 from the germline V gene are MNHEY and SVGEGT. This CDR3 region has 15 residues. Written as DNA, the CDR3 is TGTGCCAGCAGAGGGGCACTAAGCGGGATGAGTGAGCAGTTCTTC. This translates into CASRGALSGMSEQFF.

This clonotype occurred many times. This chain joins TRBV12-3 or TRBV12-4 and TRBJ2-3; perhaps TRBD2 as D (6 bases). CDR3 length equals 17 residues. V lost 6 bases and J lost 0, with 19 bases in between. The CDR3 region is CASSPQLTGTSTDTQYF. CDR3 sequence (DNA): TGTGCCAGCAGCCCACAACTAACCGGGACTAGCACAGATACGCAGTATTTT.

This clonotype was picked up a small number of times. The chain links TRBV4-1 to TRBJ1-2; D perhaps matches TRBD1 (6 bases). V lost 0 bases and J lost 8, with 16 bases in between. This CDR3 is 15 amino acids long. Germline V lookup: CDR1 MGHRA, CDR2 YSYEKL. The CDR3 here is CASSQDHGGGRGYTF. The CDR3 DNA reads as TGCGCCAGCAGCCAAGACCACGGAGGGGGGAGAGGCTACACCTTC.

V usage is TRBV6-2 or TRBV6-3 and J usage is TRBJ2-7, with 8 positions matching TRBD2. This CDR3 contains 15 residues. Germline V lookup: CDR1 MNHEY, CDR2 SVGEGT. Trimming cost V 2 bases and J 4 bases; bases outside gene matches: 7. CDR3 residues: CASSYPGGRLYEQYF. CDR3 coding DNA: TGTGCCAGCAGTTACCCTGGCGGGAGGCTGTACGAGCAGTACTTC.

This clonotype occurred a few times. The V call is TRBV6-2 or TRBV6-3, the J call TRBJ2-5; D not resolved. V lost 7 bases to trimming and J lost 3 bases, with 24 bases between them. The CDR3 is 17 residues long. Germline CDR1 reads MNHEY; CDR2 reads SVGEGT. CDR3 nucleotides: TGTGCCAGCAAGAACCTGGCACCTCTATCAAGAGAAGAGACCCAGTACTTC. Translation gives CASKNLAPLSREETQYF.

The sample holds a few counts of this clonotype. J is TRBJ2-7 and V is TRBV11-3; the match to TRBD2 covers 11 bases. Unmatched junction bases numbered 3, after V lost 4 bases and J lost 1 base. The CDR3 loop spans 15 amino acids. CDR1 is SGHNT and CDR2 is YENEEA in the germline V gene. The CDR3 DNA sequence: TGTGCCAGCAGCTCGGGACTAGCGGAATCCTACGAGCAGTACTTC. Its protein is CASSSGLAESYEQYF.

This clonotype was observed many times. The chain employs TRBV7-6 and TRBJ1-2, with unresolved D. This CDR3 has 12 residues. The V gene lost 6 bases and the J gene lost 3 bases, with 8 bases spanning the gap. Germline assignment: CDR1 SGHVS and CDR2 FNYEAQ. CDR3 DNA sequence: TGTGCCAGCAGGGGATATGACTATGGCTACACCTTC. Residues: CASRGYDYGYTF.

This clonotype was observed at least ten times. DNA for the CDR3: TGCAGTGCGGCCTCTAGCGGGACAACCTACAATGAGCAGTTCTTC. Its translation: CSAASSGTTYNEQFF. This chain joins TRBV20-1 and TRBJ2-1; 9 bases fit TRBD2. The germline CDR1 and CDR2 sequences are DFQATT and SNEGSKA (reference sequence). The V and J ends lost 6 bases and 2 bases, in that order; junction bases with no gene match: 8. This CDR3 is built from 15 residues.